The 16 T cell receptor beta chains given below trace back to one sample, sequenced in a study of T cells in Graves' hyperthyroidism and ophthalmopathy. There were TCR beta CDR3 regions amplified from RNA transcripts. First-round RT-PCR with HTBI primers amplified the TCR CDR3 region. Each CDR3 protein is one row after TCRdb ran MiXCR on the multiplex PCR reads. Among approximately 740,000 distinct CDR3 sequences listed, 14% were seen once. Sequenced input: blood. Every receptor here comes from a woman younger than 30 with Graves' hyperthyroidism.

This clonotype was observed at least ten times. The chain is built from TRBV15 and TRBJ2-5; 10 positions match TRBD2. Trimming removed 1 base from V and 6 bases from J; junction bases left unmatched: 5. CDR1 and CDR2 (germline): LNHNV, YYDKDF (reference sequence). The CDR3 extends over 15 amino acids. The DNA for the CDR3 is TGTGCCACCAGCAGAGTTGGAGCGGGGGGGCAGACCCAGTACTTC. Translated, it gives CATSRVGAGGQTQYF. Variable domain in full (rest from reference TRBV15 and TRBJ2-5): DAMVIQNPRYQVTQFGKPVTLSCSQTLNHNVMYWYQQKSSQAPKLLFHYYDKDFNNEADTPDNFQSRRPNTSFCFLDIRSPGLGDTAMYLCATSRVGAGGQTQYFGPGTRLLVL.

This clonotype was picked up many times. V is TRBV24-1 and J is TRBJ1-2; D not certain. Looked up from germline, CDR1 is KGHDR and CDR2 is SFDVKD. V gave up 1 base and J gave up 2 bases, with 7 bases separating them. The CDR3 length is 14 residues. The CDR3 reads CATSDFRRNYGYTF. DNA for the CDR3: TGTGCCACCAGTGATTTCCGGCGGAACTATGGCTACACCTTC.

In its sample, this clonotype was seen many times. The CDR3 here is CAGQGGHRGIQYF. CDR3 nucleotides: TGTGCCGGCCAGGGGGGACACAGGGGCATTCAGTACTTC. This sequence joins TRBV7-2 and TRBJ2-4; maybe TRBD1 (7 bases). Trimming stripped 11 bases from V and 9 bases from J, with 20 bases between. CDR3 length: 13 residues. Germline V gene lookup returns CDR1 SGHTA and CDR2 FQGNSA.

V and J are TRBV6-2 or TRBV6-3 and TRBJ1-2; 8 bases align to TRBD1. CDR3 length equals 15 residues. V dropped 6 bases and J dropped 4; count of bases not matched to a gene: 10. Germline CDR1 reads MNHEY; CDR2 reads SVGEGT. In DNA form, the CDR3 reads TGTGCCAGCAGCCCCGGACAGGGCCTCCCCTATGGCTACACCTTC. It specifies CASSPGQGLPYGYTF.

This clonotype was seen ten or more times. CDR3 DNA sequence: TGCAGTGCCGTTAGGCCCGGACTAGCGGCAAACGAGCAGTTCTTC. Translating gives CSAVRPGLAANEQFF. J is TRBJ2-1 and V is TRBV20-1; 10 bases fit TRBD2. This CDR3 region has 15 residues. Trimming at V came to 6 bases and at J to 10 bases, leaving 15 bases not matched to a gene. The germline V gene encodes CDR1 DFQATT and CDR2 SNEGSKA (reference sequence).

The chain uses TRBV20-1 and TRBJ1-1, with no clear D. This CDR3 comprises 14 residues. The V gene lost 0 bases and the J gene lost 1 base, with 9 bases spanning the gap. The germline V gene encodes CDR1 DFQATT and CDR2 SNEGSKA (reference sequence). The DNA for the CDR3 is TGCAGTGCTAGAGATGCGGCAGGGAACACTGAAGCTTTCTTT. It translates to CSARDAAGNTEAFF.

In DNA, the CDR3 is TGCGCCAGCAGCCAATCCGCGGCGGGGTACACTGAAGCTTTCTTT. Translated, it gives CASSQSAAGYTEAFF. The chain couples TRBV4-1 to TRBJ1-1; D is unclear. Germline lookup yields CDR1 MGHRA and CDR2 YSYEKL. This CDR3 is built from 15 residues. Trimming took 2 bases from V and 3 from J, leaving 13 bases between them.

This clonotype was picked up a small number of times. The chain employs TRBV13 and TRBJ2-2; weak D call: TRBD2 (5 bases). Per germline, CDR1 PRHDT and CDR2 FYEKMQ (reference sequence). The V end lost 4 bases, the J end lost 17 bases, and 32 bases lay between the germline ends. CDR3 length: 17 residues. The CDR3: CASSSGPVTGSNPPPFF. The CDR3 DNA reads TGTGCCAGCAGCTCCGGGCCTGTTACGGGAAGTAACCCCCCTCCATTTTTT.

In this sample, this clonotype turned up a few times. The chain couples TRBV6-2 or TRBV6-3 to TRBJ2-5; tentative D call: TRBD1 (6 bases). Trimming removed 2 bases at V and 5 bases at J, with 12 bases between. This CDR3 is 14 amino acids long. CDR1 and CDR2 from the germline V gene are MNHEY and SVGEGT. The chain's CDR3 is CASSYTGIAETQYF. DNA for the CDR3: TGTGCCAGCAGTTACACAGGGATTGCGGAGACCCAGTACTTC.

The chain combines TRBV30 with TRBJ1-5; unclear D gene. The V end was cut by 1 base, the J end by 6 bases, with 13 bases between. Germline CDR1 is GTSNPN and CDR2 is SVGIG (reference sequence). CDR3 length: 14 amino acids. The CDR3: CAWSAMSAVQPQHF. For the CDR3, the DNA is TGTGCCTGGAGTGCCATGAGTGCGGTTCAGCCCCAGCATTTT.

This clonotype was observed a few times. CDR3 DNA: TGTGCCAGTAGTGTCACTCATCCTAGCGGGAGTCCCCTAATCTCCTACAATGAGCAGTTCTTC. Protein product: CASSVTHPSGSPLISYNEQFF. V is TRBV19 and J is TRBJ2-1; 10 nucleotides align to TRBD2. The CDR3 loop spans 21 amino acids. Germline V lookup: CDR1 LNHDA, CDR2 SQIVND (reference sequence). V lost 5 bases and J lost 0; bases outside the gene matches: 19. Using reference TRBV19 and TRBJ2-1 for the parts outside the CDR3, the full variable domain is DGGITQSPKYLFRKEGQNVTLSCEQNLNHDAMYWYRQDPGQGLRLIYYSQIVNDFQKGDIAEGYSVSREKKESFPLTVTSAQKNPTAFYLCASSVTHPSGSPLISYNEQFFGPGTRLTVL.

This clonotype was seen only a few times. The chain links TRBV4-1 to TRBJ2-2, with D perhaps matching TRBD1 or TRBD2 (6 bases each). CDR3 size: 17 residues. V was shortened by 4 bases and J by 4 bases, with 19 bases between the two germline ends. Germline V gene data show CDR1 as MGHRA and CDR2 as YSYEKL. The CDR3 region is CASSPRGGSLGTGELFF. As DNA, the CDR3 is TGCGCCAGCAGCCCCCGAGGGGGGAGTTTAGGCACCGGGGAGCTGTTTTTT.

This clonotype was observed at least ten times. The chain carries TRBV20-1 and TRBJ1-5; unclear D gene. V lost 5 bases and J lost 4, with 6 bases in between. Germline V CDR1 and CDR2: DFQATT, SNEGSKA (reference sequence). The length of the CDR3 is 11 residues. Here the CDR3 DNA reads TGCAGTGCTGGTCAAAATCAGCCCCAGCATTTT. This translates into CSAGQNQPQHF.

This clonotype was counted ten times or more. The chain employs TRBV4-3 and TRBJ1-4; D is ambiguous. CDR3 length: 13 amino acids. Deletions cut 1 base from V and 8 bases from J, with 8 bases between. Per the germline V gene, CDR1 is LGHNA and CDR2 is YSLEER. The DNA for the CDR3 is TGCGCCAGCAGCCAAGGGTTTGGGGAAAAACTGTTTTTT. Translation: CASSQGFGEKLFF.

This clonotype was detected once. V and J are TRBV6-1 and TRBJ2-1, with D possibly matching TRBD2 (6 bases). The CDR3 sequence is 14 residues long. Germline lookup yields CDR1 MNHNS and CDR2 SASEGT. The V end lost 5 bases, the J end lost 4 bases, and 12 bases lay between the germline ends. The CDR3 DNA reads TGTGCCAGCAGTCGAGCCGGGGGATACAATGAGCAGTTCTTC. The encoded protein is CASSRAGGYNEQFF.

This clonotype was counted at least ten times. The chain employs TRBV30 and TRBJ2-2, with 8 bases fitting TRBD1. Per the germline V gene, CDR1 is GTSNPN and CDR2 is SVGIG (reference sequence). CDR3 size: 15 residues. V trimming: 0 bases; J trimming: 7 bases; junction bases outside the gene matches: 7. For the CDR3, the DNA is TGTGCCTGGAGTGTACAGGCAGGGGGCCACGGGGAGCTGTTTTTT. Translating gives CAWSVQAGGHGELFF. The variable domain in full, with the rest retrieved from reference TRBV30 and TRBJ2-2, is SQTIHQWPATLVQPVGSPLSLECTVEGTSNPNLYWYRQAAGRGLQLLFYSVGIGQISSEVPQNLSASRPQDRQFILSSKKLLLSDSGFYLCAWSVQAGGHGELFFGEGSRLTVL.